Below, 3 T cell receptor beta chains from the same sample are listed, as sequenced in a study of blood T cell repertoires in COVID-19. Profiled with immunoSEQ multiplex PCR; TCRdb holds only in-frame clones, not every one. The repertoire includes roughly 58,000 clones, 72% of them detected once, and 51% sits in the top ten. Sequencing was done on a sample of PBMCs or T cells enriched from blood (not recorded which). These TCRs come from a woman aged 55-69 years who had been exposed to COVID-19.

The chain uses TRBV27 and TRBJ1-6; a weak D match, TRBD1 (5 bases). This CDR3 is 15 amino acids long. CDR1 and CDR2 from the germline V gene are MNHEY and SMNVEV (reference sequence). The V and J ends lost 3 bases and 7 bases respectively, with 13 bases between them. This CDR3 is CASSFSATENSPLHF. The CDR3, as DNA: TGTGCCAGCAGTTTTTCGGCGACAGAAAATTCACCCCTCCACTTT.

The rearrangement joins TRBV6-5 to TRBJ2-2, with 9 bases fitting TRBD2. The V and J ends lost 8 bases and 6 bases, in that order; junction bases with no gene match: 4. There are 13 residues in the CDR3. Germline CDR1 MNHEY, CDR2 SVGAGI. CDR3 in DNA: TGTGCCAGCGGGAGCGGGGGGTCCGGGGAGCTGTTTTTT. The encoded protein is CASGSGGSGELFF.

The chain links TRBV7-2 to TRBJ2-1; 8 bases match TRBD1. This CDR3 region has 15 residues. V was clipped by 0 bases and J by 7 bases; unmatched bases: 5. Germline CDR1 SGHTA, CDR2 FQGNSA. The CDR3 bases are TGTGCCAGCAGCTTAGCCGCGGACAGGGCAAATGAGCAGTTCTTC. Translating gives CASSLAADRANEQFF.